These T cell receptor beta chains were read from a single sample in a study of blood T cells in healthy people across ages. From the 5' RACE reads, TCRdb called clonotypes with MiXCR, one entry per CDR3 protein. The sample contains around 2 million distinct CDR3 sequences, more than 35% of which appear only once. What was sequenced was blood. All receptors derive from a human donor in good health. Each CDR3 is given without its conserved first and last residue. The D gene is left open where the match is weak.

J gene: TRBJ2-5
D gene: TRBD2
V gene: TRBV29-1
CDR3 protein: SVEDKWGAGGPQTQY

J gene: TRBJ2-1
D gene: NA
V gene: TRBV28
CDR3 protein: ASSPLAYNEQF

J gene: TRBJ2-1
D gene: TRBD2
V gene: TRBV7-2
CDR3 protein: ASSSKRGGSYNEQF

J gene: TRBJ2-7
D gene: NA
V gene: TRBV12-3/TRBV12-4
CDR3 protein: ASSTLGTYEQY

J gene: TRBJ2-7
D gene: NA
V gene: TRBV20-1
CDR3 protein: SARTVVLAVYEQY

J gene: TRBJ1-2
D gene: NA
V gene: TRBV6-1
CDR3 protein: TSRETPRGGYT

J gene: TRBJ1-1
D gene: NA
V gene: TRBV6-5
CDR3 protein: ASRRDIHKAF

J gene: TRBJ2-3
D gene: NA
V gene: TRBV2
CDR3 protein: ASEQEGDTQY

J gene: TRBJ2-6
D gene: NA
V gene: TRBV12-3/TRBV12-4
CDR3 protein: ASGTSSGANVLT

J gene: TRBJ2-1
D gene: TRBD2
V gene: TRBV20-1
CDR3 protein: SARDWLAGAAEQF

J gene: TRBJ2-7
D gene: NA
V gene: TRBV13
CDR3 protein: ASSSVFLGRHEQY

J gene: TRBJ1-1
D gene: NA
V gene: TRBV9
CDR3 protein: ASSVGGGAALNTEAF

J gene: TRBJ1-2
D gene: TRBD1
V gene: TRBV4-3
CDR3 protein: ASSQDFGQGAFYGYT

J gene: TRBJ2-1
D gene: TRBD2
V gene: TRBV4-3
CDR3 protein: ASSQEGGFEQF

J gene: TRBJ2-1
D gene: NA
V gene: TRBV9
CDR3 protein: ASSGGDIVNEQF

J gene: TRBJ2-4
D gene: TRBD2
V gene: TRBV29-1
CDR3 protein: SVAQGLAENEQY

J gene: TRBJ1-2
D gene: NA
V gene: TRBV4-3
CDR3 protein: ASSRGGVRPYGYT

J gene: TRBJ2-5
D gene: NA
V gene: TRBV5-1
CDR3 protein: ASSLSWIETQY

J gene: TRBJ2-7
D gene: NA
V gene: TRBV5-1
CDR3 protein: ASSLGLFFGVKYEQY

J gene: TRBJ2-7
D gene: NA
V gene: TRBV28
CDR3 protein: ASSSALYEQY

J gene: TRBJ2-5
D gene: TRBD1
V gene: TRBV19
CDR3 protein: ASIGTGQSETQY

J gene: TRBJ2-5
D gene: NA
V gene: TRBV4-3
CDR3 protein: ASSREIQETQY

J gene: TRBJ1-5
D gene: NA
V gene: TRBV20-1
CDR3 protein: SARAASSNPPQH

J gene: TRBJ1-2
D gene: TRBD1
V gene: TRBV12-3/TRBV12-4
CDR3 protein: ASSFTGGGYGYT

J gene: TRBJ1-5
D gene: NA
V gene: TRBV10-3
CDR3 protein: AISESGRGDDNQPQH

J gene: TRBJ2-1
D gene: TRBD2
V gene: TRBV4-2
CDR3 protein: ASSGTSGGPLPNEQF

J gene: TRBJ2-1
D gene: NA
V gene: TRBV9
CDR3 protein: ASSLQGYSCNEQF

J gene: TRBJ2-7
D gene: NA
V gene: TRBV7-2
CDR3 protein: ASSAQPGGEQY

J gene: TRBJ1-2
D gene: NA
V gene: TRBV2
CDR3 protein: ASSLRLDSYGYT

J gene: TRBJ2-1
D gene: NA
V gene: TRBV4-1
CDR3 protein: ASSQDPEETQF

J gene: TRBJ2-1
D gene: TRBD2
V gene: TRBV7-9
CDR3 protein: ASSLYLGGGGSYNEQF

J gene: TRBJ2-3
D gene: NA
V gene: TRBV7-2
CDR3 protein: ASSPLWRGPDTQY

J gene: TRBJ2-1
D gene: TRBD2
V gene: TRBV20-1
CDR3 protein: SARDSGGANNEQF

J gene: TRBJ1-2
D gene: NA
V gene: TRBV2
CDR3 protein: ASSGSETYNYGYT

J gene: TRBJ2-3
D gene: TRBD2
V gene: TRBV29-1
CDR3 protein: SAGGTSGDSTDTQY

J gene: TRBJ2-1
D gene: NA
V gene: TRBV7-3
CDR3 protein: ASSLIRDNYNEQF

J gene: TRBJ2-5
D gene: TRBD1
V gene: TRBV27
CDR3 protein: ASRPGQGILETQY

J gene: TRBJ1-2
D gene: NA
V gene: TRBV7-2
CDR3 protein: ASSFKTQNYGYT

J gene: TRBJ2-3
D gene: NA
V gene: TRBV20-1
CDR3 protein: SARDLEEADTQY

J gene: TRBJ2-1
D gene: TRBD2
V gene: TRBV20-1
CDR3 protein: SASWASGYNEQF

J gene: TRBJ2-1
D gene: TRBD2
V gene: TRBV20-1
CDR3 protein: SARAGRGGAVTNNEQF

J gene: TRBJ1-1
D gene: NA
V gene: TRBV7-2
CDR3 protein: ASSLAGGLAEAF

J gene: TRBJ2-7
D gene: TRBD2
V gene: TRBV28
CDR3 protein: ASSQARAGGFYEQY

J gene: TRBJ2-3
D gene: NA
V gene: TRBV12-5
CDR3 protein: AIEGGGARIDTQY

J gene: TRBJ1-5
D gene: TRBD1
V gene: TRBV20-1
CDR3 protein: SARDRVSNQPQH

J gene: TRBJ2-1
D gene: NA
V gene: TRBV9
CDR3 protein: ASSPDPGASYNEQF

J gene: TRBJ2-1
D gene: NA
V gene: TRBV11-2
CDR3 protein: ASSLDNWANEQF

J gene: TRBJ1-1
D gene: NA
V gene: TRBV5-1
CDR3 protein: ASSLGGSGAWGTEAF

J gene: TRBJ2-1
D gene: NA
V gene: TRBV29-1
CDR3 protein: SVERGSRGNEQF

J gene: TRBJ1-5
D gene: NA
V gene: TRBV20-1
CDR3 protein: SASVGAINQPQH